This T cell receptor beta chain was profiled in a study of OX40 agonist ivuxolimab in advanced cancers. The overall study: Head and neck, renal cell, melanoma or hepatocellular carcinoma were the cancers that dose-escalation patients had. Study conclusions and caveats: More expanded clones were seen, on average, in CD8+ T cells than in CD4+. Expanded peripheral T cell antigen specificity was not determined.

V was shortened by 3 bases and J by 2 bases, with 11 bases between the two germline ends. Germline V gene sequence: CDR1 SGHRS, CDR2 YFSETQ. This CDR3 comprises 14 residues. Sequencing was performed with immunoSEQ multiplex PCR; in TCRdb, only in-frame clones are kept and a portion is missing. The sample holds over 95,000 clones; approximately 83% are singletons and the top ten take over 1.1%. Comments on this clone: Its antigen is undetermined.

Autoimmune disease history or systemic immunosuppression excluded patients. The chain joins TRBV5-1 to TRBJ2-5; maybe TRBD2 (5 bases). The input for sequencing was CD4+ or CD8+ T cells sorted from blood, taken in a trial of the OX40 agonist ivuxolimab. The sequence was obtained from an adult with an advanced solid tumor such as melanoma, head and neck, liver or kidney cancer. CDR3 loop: CASSSLGGQETQYF. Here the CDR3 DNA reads TGCGCCAGCAGCTCTCTAGGCGGGCAAGAGACCCAGTACTTC. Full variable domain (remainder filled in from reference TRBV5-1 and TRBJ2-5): KAGVTQTPRYLIKTRGQQVTLSCSPISGHRSVSWYQQTPGQGLQFLFEYFSETQRNKGNFPGRFSGRQFSNSRSEMNVSTLELGDSALYLCASSSLGGQETQYFGPGTRLLVL.